A selection of T cell receptor beta chains follows, all from one sample in a study of cytomegalovirus exposure and HLA in healthy donors. Assay used: immunoSEQ multiplex PCR; TCRdb lists only in-frame clones, some missing. This table has some 20,000 clones, more than 80% appearing once. Material: PBMCs. Receptors originate from a human donor in good health. The CDR3 runs from the conserved cysteine through the conserved F or W.

CDR3: CASSPGTGVSGTGELFF
V: TRBV19

CDR3: CASSVAAGGPDTQYF
V: TRBV9

CDR3: CASSSSGVGDEQYF
V: TRBV5-4

CDR3: CASSPLAGDIQRQFF
V: TRBV7-3

CDR3: CASSYGQNNSPLHF
V: TRBV6-5

CDR3: CASRYGLAGGINEQFF
V: TRBV2

CDR3: CASSEQGQGELFF
V: TRBV6-1

CDR3: CASSFRFVAGVMNTEAFF
V: TRBV27

CDR3: CASSLVRGIGAFF
V: TRBV7-9

CDR3: CASSITLFRGAIYGYTF
V: TRBV19

CDR3: CASSYSWGDKPQHF
V: TRBV6-5

CDR3: CASSPGGAQVNIQYF
V: TRBV5-1

CDR3: CASGQGTYEQYF
V: TRBV27

CDR3: CASSLAAGGETEAFF
V: TRBV5-1

CDR3: CASRTQGARAGELFF
V: TRBV5-1

CDR3: CASTQGYYGYTF
V: TRBV6-6

CDR3: CASSVTVNYGYTF
V: TRBV9

CDR3: CSVERHNTEAFF
V: TRBV29-1

CDR3: CASSLDSEVQETQYF
V: TRBV11-2

CDR3: CASSPYRGLTEAFF
V: TRBV18